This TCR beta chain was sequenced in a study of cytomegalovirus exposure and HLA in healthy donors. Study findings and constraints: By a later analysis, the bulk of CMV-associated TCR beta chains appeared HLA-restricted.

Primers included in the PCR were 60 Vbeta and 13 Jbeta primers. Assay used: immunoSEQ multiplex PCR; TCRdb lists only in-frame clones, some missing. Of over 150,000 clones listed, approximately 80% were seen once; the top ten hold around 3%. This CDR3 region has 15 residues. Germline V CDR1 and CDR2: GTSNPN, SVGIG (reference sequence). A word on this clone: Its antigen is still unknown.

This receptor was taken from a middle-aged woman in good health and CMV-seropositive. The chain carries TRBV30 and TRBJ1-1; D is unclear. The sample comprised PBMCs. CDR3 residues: CAKSEGPAVNTEAFF. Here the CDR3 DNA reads TGTGCTAAATCGGAAGGCCCCGCGGTGAACACTGAAGCTTTCTTT.